The entry that follows covers one TCR beta chain sequence. What it binds is unknown. The sample originates from a study of human T cells and chemical hapten exposure. Study-level background: Read at 6 days, the patch tests placed 0.01% DPC on the upper back. Slight differences in pooled library volume were the main source of varying TCR yields across samples. Study-wide results and limits: Expanded TCRs showed more large CDR3 clusters than pre-sensitization or healthy control sets.

CDR3 length equals 15 residues. Germline V gene sequence: CDR1 MNHEY, CDR2 SMNVEV (reference sequence). V was pared by 5 bases and J by 4 bases, with 3 bases of the junction left unmatched. Time point here: patch test 2, 6 weeks after DPC sensitization. Treatment in this sample: therapeutic diphenylcyclopropenone sensitization with weekly scalp DPC. The starting material, unfractionated whole blood, was used for total RNA extraction. TCRdb itself ran the RACE reads through MiXCR, one entry per CDR3 protein. The data show approximately 75,000 distinct CDR3 sequences, 6.5% to 10% seen once. The genes are TRBV27 and TRBJ2-1, with 12 nucleotides matching TRBD2. The source is a woman in her forties or fifties with alopecia areata. Some clones in this sample may be carry-over from other donors' samples. The sequencing here drew on whole blood, taken in connection with sensitization to the hapten diphenylcyclopropenone (DPC). The DNA for the CDR3 is TGTGCCAGCAGTATGACTAGCGGGGGTTACAATGAGCAGTTCTTC. Its translation: CASSMTSGGYNEQFF.